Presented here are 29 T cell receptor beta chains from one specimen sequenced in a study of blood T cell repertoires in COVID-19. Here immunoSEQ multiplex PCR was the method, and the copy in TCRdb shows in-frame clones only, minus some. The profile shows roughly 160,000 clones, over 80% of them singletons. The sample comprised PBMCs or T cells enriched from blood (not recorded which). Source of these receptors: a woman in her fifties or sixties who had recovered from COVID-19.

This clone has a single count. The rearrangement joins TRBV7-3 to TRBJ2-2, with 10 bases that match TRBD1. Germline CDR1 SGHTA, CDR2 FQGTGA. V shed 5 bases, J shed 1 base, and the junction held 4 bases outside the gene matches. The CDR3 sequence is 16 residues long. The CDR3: CASSRQGAGNTGELFF. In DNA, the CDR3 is TGTGCCAGCAGCAGACAGGGGGCGGGGAACACCGGGGAGCTGTTTTTT.

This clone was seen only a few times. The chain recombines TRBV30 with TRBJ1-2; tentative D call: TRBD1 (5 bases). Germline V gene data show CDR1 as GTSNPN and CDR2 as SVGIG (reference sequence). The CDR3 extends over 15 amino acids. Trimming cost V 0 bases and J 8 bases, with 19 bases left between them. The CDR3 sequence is CAWSVGLPGGRGYTF. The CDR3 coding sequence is TGTGCCTGGAGTGTAGGGCTGCCGGGGGGTCGCGGCTACACCTTC.

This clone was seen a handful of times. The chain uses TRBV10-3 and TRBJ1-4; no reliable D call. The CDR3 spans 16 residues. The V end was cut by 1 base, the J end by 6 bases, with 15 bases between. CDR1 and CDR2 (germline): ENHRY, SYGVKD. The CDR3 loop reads CAISELWGEEDEKLFF. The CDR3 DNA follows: TGTGCCATCAGTGAGTTATGGGGAGAGGAGGATGAAAAACTGTTTTTT.

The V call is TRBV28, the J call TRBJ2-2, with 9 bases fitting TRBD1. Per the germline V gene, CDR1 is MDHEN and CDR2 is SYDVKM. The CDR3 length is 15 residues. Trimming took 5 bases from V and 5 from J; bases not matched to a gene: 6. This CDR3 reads CASSTPGTGTGELFF. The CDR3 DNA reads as TGTGCCAGCAGTACCCCTGGGACAGGGACCGGGGAGCTGTTTTTT.

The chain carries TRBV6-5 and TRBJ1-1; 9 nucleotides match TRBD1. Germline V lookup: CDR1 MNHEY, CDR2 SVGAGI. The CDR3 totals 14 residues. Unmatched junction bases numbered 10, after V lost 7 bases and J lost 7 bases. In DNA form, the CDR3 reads TGTGCCAGCAAACCCCGGACAGGGGCCTTTGAAGCTTTCTTT. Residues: CASKPRTGAFEAFF.

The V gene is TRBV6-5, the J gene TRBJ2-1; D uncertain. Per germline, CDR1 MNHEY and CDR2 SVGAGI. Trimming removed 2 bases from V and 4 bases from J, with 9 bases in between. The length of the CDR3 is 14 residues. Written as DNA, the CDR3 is TGTGCCAGCAGTTACCGGCCAGGTTACAATGAGCAGTTCTTC. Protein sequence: CASSYRPGYNEQFF.

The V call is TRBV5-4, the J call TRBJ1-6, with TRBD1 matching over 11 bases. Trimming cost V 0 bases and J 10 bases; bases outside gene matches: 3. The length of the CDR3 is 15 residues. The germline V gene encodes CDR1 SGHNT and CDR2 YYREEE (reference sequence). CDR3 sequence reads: CASSLGTGGNSPLHF. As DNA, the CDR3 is TGTGCCAGCAGCTTGGGGACAGGGGGCAACTCACCCCTCCACTTT.

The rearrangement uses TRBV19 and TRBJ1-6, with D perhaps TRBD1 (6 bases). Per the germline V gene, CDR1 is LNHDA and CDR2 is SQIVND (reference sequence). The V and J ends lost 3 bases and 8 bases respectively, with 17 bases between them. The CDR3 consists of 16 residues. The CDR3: CASSIRADSDYSPLHF. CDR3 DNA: TGTGCCAGTAGTATTCGAGCGGACAGCGATTATTCACCCCTCCACTTT. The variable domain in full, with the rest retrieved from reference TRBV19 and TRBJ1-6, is DGGITQSPKYLFRKEGQNVTLSCEQNLNHDAMYWYRQDPGQGLRLIYYSQIVNDFQKGDIAEGYSVSREKKESFPLTVTSAQKNPTAFYLCASSIRADSDYSPLHFGNGTRLTVT.

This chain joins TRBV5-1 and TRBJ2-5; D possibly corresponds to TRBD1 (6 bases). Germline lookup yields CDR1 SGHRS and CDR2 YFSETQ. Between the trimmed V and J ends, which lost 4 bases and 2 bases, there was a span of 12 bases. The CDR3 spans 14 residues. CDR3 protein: CASSVGTHQETQYF. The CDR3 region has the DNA TGCGCCAGCAGCGTCGGGACACATCAAGAGACCCAGTACTTC.

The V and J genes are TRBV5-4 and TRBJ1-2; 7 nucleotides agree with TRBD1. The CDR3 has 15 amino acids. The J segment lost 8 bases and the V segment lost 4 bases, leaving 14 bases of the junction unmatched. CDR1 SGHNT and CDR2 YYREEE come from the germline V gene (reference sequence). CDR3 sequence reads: CASSRTSTGEEGYTF. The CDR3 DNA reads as TGTGCCAGCAGCCGGACATCTACAGGGGAAGAGGGCTACACCTTC.

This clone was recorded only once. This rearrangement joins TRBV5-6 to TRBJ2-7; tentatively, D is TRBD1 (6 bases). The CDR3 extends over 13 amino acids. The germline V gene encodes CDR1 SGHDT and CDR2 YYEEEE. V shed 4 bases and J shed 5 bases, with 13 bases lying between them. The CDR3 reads CASSRDMGDEQYF. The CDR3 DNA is TGTGCCAGCAGCCGGGACATGGGGGACGAGCAGTACTTC.

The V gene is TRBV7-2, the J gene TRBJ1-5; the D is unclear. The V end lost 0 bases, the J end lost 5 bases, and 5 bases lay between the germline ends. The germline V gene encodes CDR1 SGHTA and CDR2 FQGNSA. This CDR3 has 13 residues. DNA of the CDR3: TGTGCCAGCAGCTTAGCGAGAGATCAGCCCCAGCATTTT. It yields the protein CASSLARDQPQHF.

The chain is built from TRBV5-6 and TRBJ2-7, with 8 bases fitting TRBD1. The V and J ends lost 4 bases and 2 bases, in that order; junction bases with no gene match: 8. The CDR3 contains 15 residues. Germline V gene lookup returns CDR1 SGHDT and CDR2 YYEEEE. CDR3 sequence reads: CASSPHRQGPYEQYF. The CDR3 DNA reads TGTGCCAGCAGCCCGCACCGACAGGGGCCCTACGAGCAGTACTTC.

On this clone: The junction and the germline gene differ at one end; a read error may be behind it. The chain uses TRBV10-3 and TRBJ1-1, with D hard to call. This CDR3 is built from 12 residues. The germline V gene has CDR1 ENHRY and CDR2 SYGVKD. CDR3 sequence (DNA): TGTGCCATCAATGAGGTCGGGACTGAAGCTTTCTTT. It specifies CAINEVGTEAFF.

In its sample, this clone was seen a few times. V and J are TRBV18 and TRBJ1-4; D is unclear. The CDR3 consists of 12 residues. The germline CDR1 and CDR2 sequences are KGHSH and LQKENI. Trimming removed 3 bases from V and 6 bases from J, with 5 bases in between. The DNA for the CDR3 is TGTGCCAGCTCACCCTCAGATGAAAAACTGTTTTTT. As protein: CASSPSDEKLFF. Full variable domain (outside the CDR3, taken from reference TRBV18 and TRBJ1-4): NAGVMQNPRHLVRRRGQEARLRCSPMKGHSHVYWYRQLPEEGLKFMVYLQKENIIDESGMPKERFSAEFPKEGPSILRIQQVVRGDSAAYFCASSPSDEKLFFGSGTQLSVL.

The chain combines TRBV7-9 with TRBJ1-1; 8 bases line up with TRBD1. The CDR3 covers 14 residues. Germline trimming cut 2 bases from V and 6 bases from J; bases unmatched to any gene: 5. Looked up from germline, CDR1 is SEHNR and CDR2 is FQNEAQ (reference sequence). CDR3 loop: CASSLYQGASEAFF. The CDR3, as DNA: TGTGCCAGCAGCTTATATCAGGGGGCCTCTGAAGCTTTCTTT.

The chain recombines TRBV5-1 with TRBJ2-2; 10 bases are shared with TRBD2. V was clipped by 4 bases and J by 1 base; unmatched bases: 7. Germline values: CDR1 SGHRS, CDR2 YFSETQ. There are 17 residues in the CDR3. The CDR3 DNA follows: TGCGCCAGCAGCGAGGGGACTAGCGCACAGAACACCGGGGAGCTGTTTTTT. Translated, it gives CASSEGTSAQNTGELFF.

In nucleotides, the CDR3 is TGTGCCAGTAGTATAAGCGGGGGTCGGGAGACCCAGTACTTC. It specifies CASSISGGRETQYF. The chain recombines TRBV19 with TRBJ2-5; 8 bases fit TRBD2. This CDR3 region has 14 residues. From germline, CDR1 is LNHDA and CDR2 SQIVND (reference sequence). After removal of 2 bases from V and 5 bases from J, the junction contained 4 bases not matched to a gene.

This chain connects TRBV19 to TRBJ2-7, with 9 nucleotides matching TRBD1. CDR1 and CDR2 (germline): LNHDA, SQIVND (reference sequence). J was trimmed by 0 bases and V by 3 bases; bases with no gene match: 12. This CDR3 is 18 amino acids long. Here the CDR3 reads CASSILAGTGSYSYEQYF. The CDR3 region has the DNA TGTGCCAGTAGTATCCTCGCAGGGACAGGGAGCTACTCCTACGAGCAGTACTTC.

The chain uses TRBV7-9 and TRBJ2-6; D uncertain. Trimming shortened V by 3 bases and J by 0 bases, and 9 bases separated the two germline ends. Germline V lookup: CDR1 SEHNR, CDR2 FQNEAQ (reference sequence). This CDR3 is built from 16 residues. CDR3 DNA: TGTGCCAGCAGCTTCCCCGTAGTCTCTGGGGCCAACGTCCTGACTTTC. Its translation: CASSFPVVSGANVLTF.

Here the CDR3 reads CASSIRDRQETQYF. The DNA for the CDR3 is TGTGCCAGTAGTATAAGGGACAGACAAGAGACCCAGTACTTC. V usage is TRBV19 and J usage is TRBJ2-5, with TRBD1 matching over 7 bases. V was clipped by 2 bases and J by 2 bases; unmatched bases: 2. Germline values: CDR1 LNHDA, CDR2 SQIVND (reference sequence). CDR3 length: 14 amino acids.

The CDR3: CASSSSGLGNQPQHF. DNA of the CDR3: TGTGCCAGCAGCAGCAGCGGGTTAGGAAATCAGCCCCAGCATTTT. This sequence joins TRBV5-5 and TRBJ1-5, with D uncertain. The CDR3 contains 15 residues. Deletions cut 4 bases from V and 4 bases from J, with 15 bases between. Germline V gives CDR1 SGHKS, CDR2 YYEKEE (reference sequence).

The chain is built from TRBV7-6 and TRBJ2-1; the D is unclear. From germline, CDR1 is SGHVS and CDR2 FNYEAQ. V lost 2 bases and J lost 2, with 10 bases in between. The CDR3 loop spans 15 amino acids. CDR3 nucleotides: TGTGCCAGCAGCTTATTTCCTGGGCCCTACAATGAGCAGTTCTTC. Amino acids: CASSLFPGPYNEQFF.

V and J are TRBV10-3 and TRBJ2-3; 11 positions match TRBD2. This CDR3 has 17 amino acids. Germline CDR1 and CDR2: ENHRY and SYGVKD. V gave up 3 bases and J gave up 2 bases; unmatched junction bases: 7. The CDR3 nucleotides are TGTGCCATCAGTGACTTGACTAGCGGGGTCTCCACAGATACGCAGTATTTT. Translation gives CAISDLTSGVSTDTQYF.

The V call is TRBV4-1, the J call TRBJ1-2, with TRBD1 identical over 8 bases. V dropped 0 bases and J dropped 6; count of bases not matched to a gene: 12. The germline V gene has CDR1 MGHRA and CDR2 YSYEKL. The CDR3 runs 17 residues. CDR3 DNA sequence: TGCGCCAGCAGCCAAGATTCGGACAGGGACGGACTTAATGGCTACACCTTC. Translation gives CASSQDSDRDGLNGYTF.

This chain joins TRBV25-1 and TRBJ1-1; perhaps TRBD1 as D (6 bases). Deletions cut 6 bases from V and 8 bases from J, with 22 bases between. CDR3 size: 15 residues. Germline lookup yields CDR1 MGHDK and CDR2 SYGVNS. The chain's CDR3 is CASRDSRLRGPEAFF. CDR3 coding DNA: TGTGCCAGCAGGGACAGCCGTCTTCGGGGCCCCGAAGCTTTCTTT.

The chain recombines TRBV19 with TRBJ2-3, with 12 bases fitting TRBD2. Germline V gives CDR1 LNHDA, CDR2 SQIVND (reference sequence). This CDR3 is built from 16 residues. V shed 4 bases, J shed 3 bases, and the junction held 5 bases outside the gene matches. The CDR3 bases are TGTGCCAGTAGTAGGACTAGCGGGGCCCTTACAGATACGCAGTATTTT. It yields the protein CASSRTSGALTDTQYF.

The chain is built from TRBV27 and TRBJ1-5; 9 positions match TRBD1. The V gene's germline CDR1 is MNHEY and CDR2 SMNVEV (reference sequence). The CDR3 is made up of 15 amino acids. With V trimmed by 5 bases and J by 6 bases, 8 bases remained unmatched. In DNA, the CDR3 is TGTGCCAGCAGTATCTATGGGACAGGGTCTCAGCCCCAGCATTTT. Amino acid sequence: CASSIYGTGSQPQHF.

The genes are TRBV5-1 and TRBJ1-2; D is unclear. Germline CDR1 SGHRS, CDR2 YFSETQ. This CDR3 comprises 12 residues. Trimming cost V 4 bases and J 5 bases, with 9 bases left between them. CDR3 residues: CASSDGWYGYTF. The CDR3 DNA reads TGCGCCAGCAGCGATGGCTGGTATGGCTACACCTTC.